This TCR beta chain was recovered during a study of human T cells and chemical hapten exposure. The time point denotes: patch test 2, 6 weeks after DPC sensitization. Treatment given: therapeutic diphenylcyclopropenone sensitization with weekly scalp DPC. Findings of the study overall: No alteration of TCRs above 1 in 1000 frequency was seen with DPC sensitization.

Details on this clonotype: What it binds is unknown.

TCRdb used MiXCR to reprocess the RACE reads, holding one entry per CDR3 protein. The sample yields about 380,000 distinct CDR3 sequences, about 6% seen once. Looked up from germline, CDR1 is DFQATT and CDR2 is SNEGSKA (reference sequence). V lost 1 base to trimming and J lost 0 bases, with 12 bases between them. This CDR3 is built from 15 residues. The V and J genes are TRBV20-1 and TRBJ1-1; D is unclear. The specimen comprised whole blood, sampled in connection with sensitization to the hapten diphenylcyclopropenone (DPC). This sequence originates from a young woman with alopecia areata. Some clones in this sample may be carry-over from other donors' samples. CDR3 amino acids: CSARVAYRLNTEAFF. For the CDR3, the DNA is TGCAGTGCTAGAGTAGCTTATCGACTGAACACTGAAGCTTTCTTT.